The 22 T cell receptor beta chains presented below share a single source sample, sequenced in a study of human T cells and chemical hapten exposure. TCRdb re-analysed the RACE reads in MiXCR, keeping a single row per CDR3 protein. The sample includes tens of thousands of distinct CDR3 sequences, around 10% seen only once; the top ten take about 4.2%. As to time point: patch test 1, 2 weeks after DPC sensitization. Treatment noted: therapeutic diphenylcyclopropenone sensitization with weekly scalp DPC. Sequenced material: whole blood, taken in connection with sensitization to the hapten diphenylcyclopropenone (DPC). These receptor sequences come from a woman in her forties or fifties with alopecia areata. Some clones in this sample may be carry-over from other donors' samples.

V is TRBV27 and J is TRBJ2-7, with D uncertain. V lost 8 bases, J lost 0 bases, and 17 bases lay in between. CDR1 MNHEY and CDR2 SMNVEV come from the germline V gene (reference sequence). The CDR3 sequence is 15 residues long. This CDR3 reads CASGQRFRSSYEQYF. In DNA form, the CDR3 reads TGTGCCAGCGGTCAAAGATTCAGGAGCTCCTACGAGCAGTACTTC.

Ten or more counts support this clonotype. V and J are TRBV2 and TRBJ2-3; 8 nucleotides line up with TRBD1. The CDR3 runs 15 residues. CDR1 and CDR2 from the germline V gene are SNHLY and FYNNEI. Trimming cost V 3 bases and J 5 bases; bases outside gene matches: 7. The CDR3 spells CASSEGQGAEDTQYF. The CDR3 DNA is TGTGCCAGCAGTGAGGGGCAGGGGGCCGAAGATACGCAGTATTTT.

The chain has TRBV18 and TRBJ2-1; D is possibly TRBD2 (6 bases). The CDR3 runs 14 residues. The V end lost 8 bases, the J end lost 0 bases, and 11 bases lay between the germline ends. CDR1 is KGHSH and CDR2 is LQKENI in the germline V gene. The CDR3 reads CASRPTSSYNEQFF. CDR3 in DNA: TGTGCCAGCCGGCCGACTAGCTCCTACAATGAGCAGTTCTTC. Full variable domain (missing parts from reference TRBV18 and TRBJ2-1): NAGVMQNPRHLVRRRGQEARLRCSPMKGHSHVYWYRQLPEEGLKFMVYLQKENIIDESGMPKERFSAEFPKEGPSILRIQQVVRGDSAAYFCASRPTSSYNEQFFGPGTRLTVL.

This clonotype occurred many times. This chain connects TRBV4-3 to TRBJ1-1; D is perhaps TRBD1 (6 bases). The CDR3 consists of 16 residues. With 3 bases removed from V and 1 base from J, the gap between germline ends came to 15 bases. Germline CDR1 LGHNA, CDR2 YSLEER. Here the CDR3 DNA reads TGCGCCAGCAGCCAGGGCGGGGGCGCCGGGAACACTGAAGCTTTCTTT. Its translation is CASSQGGGAGNTEAFF.

This clonotype was seen repeatedly, ten times or more. The V call is TRBV6-1, the J call TRBJ2-3; 8 nucleotides align to TRBD2. The CDR3 is made up of 15 amino acids. The junction had 9 bases not matched to a gene; V was cut back by 7 bases and J by 3 bases. Germline CDR1 is MNHNS and CDR2 is SASEGT. The CDR3 coding sequence is TGTGCCAGCAACACCCTAGCGGGCTCAACAGATACGCAGTATTTT. Translating gives CASNTLAGSTDTQYF.

This clonotype was seen repeatedly, ten times or more. DNA for the CDR3: TGTGCCAGCTCACCGCAGAAAGAGACCCAGTACTTC. Its protein product is CASSPQKETQYF. V is TRBV18 and J is TRBJ2-5; D unclear. This CDR3 is built from 12 residues. Germline V gene data show CDR1 as KGHSH and CDR2 as LQKENI. The V gene lost 3 bases and the J gene lost 3 bases, with 5 bases spanning the gap.

V is TRBV11-3 and J is TRBJ2-1, with D perhaps given as TRBD1 or TRBD2 (6 bases each). Germline loops: CDR1 SGHNT, CDR2 YENEEA. The germline V and J ends were trimmed by 5 bases and 8 bases, with 19 bases remaining between them. CDR3 size: 15 residues. The DNA for the CDR3 is TGTGCCAGCAGCCCAGGAGGGACAACGCCCGATGAGCAGTTCTTC. It translates to CASSPGGTTPDEQFF.

The V gene is TRBV18, the J gene TRBJ2-7; D is tentatively TRBD1 or TRBD2 (5 bases each). This CDR3 is built from 16 residues. Trimming stripped 2 bases from V and 7 bases from J, with 21 bases between. Per germline, CDR1 KGHSH and CDR2 LQKENI. The CDR3 region has the DNA TGTGCCAGCTCACCAGACCGGGGCGCCACTTCTTGGGAGCAGTACTTC. It specifies CASSPDRGATSWEQYF.

This clonotype showed up many times. V gene TRBV15 combines with J gene TRBJ1-5; D gene unclear. The V and J ends lost 5 bases and 3 bases respectively, with 14 bases between them. The CDR3 is 15 amino acids. In germline, CDR1 is LNHNV, CDR2 YYDKDF (reference sequence). CDR3 in DNA: TGTGCCACCAGCCCGGGGTCACCTAACAATCAGCCCCAGCATTTT. Amino acids: CATSPGSPNNQPQHF.

The CDR3 sequence: CSVDSSRMNTEAFF. The CDR3 coding sequence is TGCAGCGTCGACTCTAGTAGGATGAACACTGAAGCTTTCTTT. The rearrangement uses TRBV29-1 and TRBJ1-1; the D is unclear. The V gene lost 6 bases and the J gene lost 0 bases, with 14 bases spanning the gap. CDR3 length: 14 amino acids. Germline values: CDR1 SQVTM, CDR2 ANQGSEA.

This clonotype was found a few times. The rearrangement links TRBV18 to TRBJ2-2, with 7 bases identical to TRBD1. This CDR3 is built from 16 residues. Germline V gene sequence: CDR1 KGHSH, CDR2 LQKENI. The V and J ends lost 3 bases and 1 base, in that order; junction bases with no gene match: 5. The CDR3, as DNA: TGTGCCAGCTCACCCAGACAGGGCTTGAACACCGGGGAGCTGTTTTTT. Amino acids: CASSPRQGLNTGELFF.

This clonotype came up many times. The chain employs TRBV14 and TRBJ1-1; unclear D gene. V was trimmed by 3 bases and J by 2 bases, leaving 4 bases between them. The CDR3 covers 12 residues. CDR1 is SGHDN and CDR2 is FVKESK in the germline V gene. The CDR3 coding sequence is TGTGCCAGCAGCCATATCAACACTGAAGCTTTCTTT. Amino acids: CASSHINTEAFF.

This clonotype was seen only a few times. The chain combines TRBV7-2 with TRBJ2-3, with 8 nucleotides matching TRBD2. Losses at the gene ends were 1 base for V and 0 bases for J; bases not matched to a gene: 6. The CDR3 loop spans 17 amino acids. Germline CDR1 and CDR2: SGHTA and FQGNSA. The CDR3 bases are TGTGCCAGCAGCTTAGGCGGCGGGGGGATTAGCACAGATACGCAGTATTTT. Its translation: CASSLGGGGISTDTQYF.

About this clonotype: At one boundary the junction diverges from the germline segment, which might be a read error. The J gene is TRBJ2-7, the V gene TRBV28, with 7 positions matching TRBD2. Germline V gives CDR1 MDHEN, CDR2 SYDVKM. The CDR3 runs to 15 residues. CDR3 coding DNA: TGTACCAGCAGTTCCGGCGGGGGAGACTCCTACGAGCAGTACTTC. Translating it yields CTSSSGGGDSYEQYF.

The V call is TRBV9, the J call TRBJ1-1, with unresolved D. Trimming stripped 3 bases from V and 8 bases from J, with 11 bases between. This CDR3 comprises 12 residues. Germline CDR1 is SGDLS and CDR2 is YYNGEE. This CDR3 reads CASSEPPPEAFF. CDR3 bases: TGTGCCAGCAGCGAGCCGCCCCCCGAAGCTTTCTTT.

This clonotype was seen repeatedly, ten times or more. J is TRBJ2-1 and V is TRBV9, with 13 bases identical to TRBD2. CDR1 and CDR2 (germline): SGDLS, YYNGEE. The CDR3 spans 16 residues. The ends lost 3 bases at V and 2 bases at J; junction bases unmatched: 2. CDR3 loop: CASSAGLAGAYNEQFF. The CDR3 coding sequence is TGTGCCAGCAGCGCCGGACTAGCGGGAGCCTACAATGAGCAGTTCTTC.

This clonotype was picked up a small number of times. The chain couples TRBV24-1 to TRBJ1-1; perhaps TRBD1 as D (5 bases). CDR3 length: 13 residues. Trimming cost V 4 bases and J 3 bases, with 8 bases left between them. The germline CDR1 and CDR2 sequences are KGHDR and SFDVKD. The CDR3 DNA reads TGTGCCACCAGTGAAGGGGCGGACACTGAAGCTTTCTTT. It translates to CATSEGADTEAFF.

This clonotype has more than one count but fewer than ten. The chain recombines TRBV4-2 with TRBJ1-2; 9 bases align to TRBD1. J gave up 4 bases and V 1 base, and 10 bases lay outside the gene matches. Germline values: CDR1 LGHNA, CDR2 YNFKEQ. The CDR3 runs 17 residues. The CDR3 region has the DNA TGTGCCAGCAGCCAAGTTTCCTTCGGGACAGGGAGCTATGGCTACACCTTC. It encodes CASSQVSFGTGSYGYTF.

The rearrangement joins TRBV10-3 to TRBJ1-4; TRBD1 is a possible D gene (5 bases). This CDR3 spans 13 amino acids. With 8 bases removed from V and 4 bases from J, the gap between germline ends came to 11 bases. CDR1 is ENHRY, CDR2 SYGVKD, per germline. The CDR3 DNA sequence: TGTGCCATCGGGGGTGGGCTTAATGAAAAACTGTTTTTT. Its protein product is CAIGGGLNEKLFF.

This clonotype has at least ten counts. This chain connects TRBV14 to TRBJ2-4; tentative D call: TRBD2 (6 bases). With 0 bases removed from V and 0 bases from J, the gap between germline ends came to 9 bases. CDR1 is SGHDN, CDR2 FVKESK, per germline. CDR3 length: 16 amino acids. The CDR3 nucleotides are TGTGCCAGCAGCCAAGAGGTCGGGGGAGCCAAAAACATTCAGTACTTC. Its protein product is CASSQEVGGAKNIQYF.

In its sample, this clonotype was seen a few times. CDR3 bases: TGTGCCAGCAGCTTAGCGAATGAGCAGTACTTC. It is translated as CASSLANEQYF. The chain has TRBV7-6 and TRBJ2-7; D remains ambiguous. The CDR3 is 11 amino acids. CDR1 is SGHVS and CDR2 is FNYEAQ in the germline V gene. V was trimmed by 0 bases and J by 7 bases, leaving 4 bases between them.

The rearrangement links TRBV3-1 to TRBJ1-2, with unresolved D. CDR1 and CDR2 from the germline V gene are LGHDT and YNNKEL (reference sequence). The CDR3 sequence is 12 residues long. The V end was cut by 1 base, the J end by 12 bases, with 12 bases between. The CDR3 protein is CASSQATAGHTF. CDR3 in DNA: TGTGCCAGCAGCCAAGCAACGGCGGGTCACACCTTC.